The clone carrying this T cell receptor beta chain was detected only a few times. As yet, its antigen is unknown. Cultured CD4+ T cell DNA underwent sequencing with the Oncomine TCR Beta short-read assay. From the PCR reads, TCRdb called clonotypes with MiXCR, one entry per CDR3 protein. The sample has around 8,200 distinct CDR3 sequences, 50% seen once. Per germline, CDR1 LNHDA and CDR2 SQIVND (reference sequence). V was cut by 7 bases and J by 3 bases, with 9 bases left in between. The CDR3 totals 12 residues. This entry belongs to a study of vaccination and CD4 T cells after COVID-19. Study details: Six males and four females, two of them Hispanic, were enrolled as convalescents. Controls had a CEFX pool, an HIV-1 Nef pool, or no peptide added.

Treatment meaning: approximately 9-day PBMC culture with coronavirus spike peptide pools or control peptides (ViraFEST assay). Ahead of the COVID-19 pandemic (2011-2018), the CD4+ T cells of the unexposed donor were collected. In the ViraFEST assay, peptide-pool expansion preceded TCR sequencing of expanded clonotypes. Sequences were obtained from CD4+ T cells from blood, cultured in vitro. The TCR was taken from a human donor in good health. The genes are TRBV19 and TRBJ1-2; D gene ambiguous. This CDR3 is CASNGGYYGYTF. The DNA for the CDR3 is TGTGCCAGTAATGGAGGGTACTATGGCTACACCTTC. The variable domain in full, completed from reference TRBV19 and TRBJ1-2, reads DGGITQSPKYLFRKEGQNVTLSCEQNLNHDAMYWYRQDPGQGLRLIYYSQIVNDFQKGDIAEGYSVSREKKESFPLTVTSAQKNPTAFYLCASNGGYYGYTFGSGTRLTVV.